This is a list of T cell receptor beta chains from one sample in a study of blood T cell repertoires in COVID-19. The assay was immunoSEQ multiplex PCR, and TCRdb's table has in-frame clones only and misses some. In the table there are roughly 55,000 clones, just under 80% of which are singletons. The source material was peripheral blood. These receptors originate from a human donor with active or convalescent COVID-19. The donor label of this sample is uncertain. CDR3s include the opening cysteine and the closing phenylalanine or tryptophan. A D gene is named only where the DNA matches it firmly. Clone size is stated in some rows and not others, as once, few, many or a class when expanded.

v_call,d_call,j_call,clone_size,cdr3_nt,cdr3_aa
TRBV5-4,-,TRBJ1-1,once,TGTGCCAGCAGTGCGGGCCATAACACTGAAGCTTTCTTT,CASSAGHNTEAFF
TRBV5-1,-,TRBJ2-5,-,TGCGCCAGCAGCTTGTCGACACAACCACCCCAAGAGACCCAGTACTTC,CASSLSTQPPQETQYF
TRBV19,-,TRBJ1-2,-,TGTGCCAGTAGTATAGAGGCCAGGGGCTATGGCTACACCTTC,CASSIEARGYGYTF
TRBV11-3,TRBD2,TRBJ2-1,-,TGTGCCAGCAGCTTATGGGGGGAGGGCAATGAGCAGTTCTTC,CASSLWGEGNEQFF
TRBV5-1,-,TRBJ2-3,-,TGCGCCAGCAGCTTGGGAACGTACACCACAGATACGCAGTATTTT,CASSLGTYTTDTQYF
TRBV30,TRBD1,TRBJ2-2,once,TGTGCCTGGAGTTCCGGGACAGGGGACACCGGGGAGCTGTTTTTT,CAWSSGTGDTGELFF
TRBV21-1,-,TRBJ1-4,-,TGTGCCAGCAGCAAAGAAGAGGGGGCGGGAGAAAAACTGTTTTTT,CASSKEEGAGEKLFF
TRBV10-1,TRBD2,TRBJ2-1,once,TGCGCCAGCAGCAAGAGCGGGAGCTCCTACAATGAGCAGTTCTTC,CASSKSGSSYNEQFF
TRBV5-4,TRBD2,TRBJ2-7,-,TGTGCCAGCAGTCTTGATAGCGGGGGGCCCTACGAGCAGTACTTC,CASSLDSGGPYEQYF
TRBV11-2,-,TRBJ2-6,-,TGTGCCAGCTCTACCTCTGGGGCCAACGTCCTGACTTTC,CASSTSGANVLTF
TRBV29-1,-,TRBJ2-1,-,TGCAGCGTTGGGGGGCTAGCGGCATTTCACAATGAGCAGTTCTTC,CSVGGLAAFHNEQFF
TRBV19,-,TRBJ1-3,few,TGTGCCAGTAGTCTCAACCGGGACTTCTCTGGAAACACCATATATTTT,CASSLNRDFSGNTIYF
TRBV3-1/TRBV3-2,-,TRBJ2-5,-,TGTGCCAGCAGCCAAGAAGGCTTCAGGACTATCCGGTCCTCGGAGACCCAGTACTTC,CASSQEGFRTIRSSETQYF
TRBV5-6,TRBD2,TRBJ2-7,-,TGTGCCAGCAGCCCCTCGGTACTAGCGGGAGTAGGGCAGTACTTC,CASSPSVLAGVGQYF
TRBV2,TRBD2,TRBJ2-1,-,TGTGCCTATGTAGCGGGAGGAAATGAGCAGTTCTTC,CAYVAGGNEQFF
TRBV30,TRBD1,TRBJ1-5,few,TGTGCCTGGAGTGCGGCAGGGGGTATTTATCAGCCCCAGCATTTT,CAWSAAGGIYQPQHF
TRBV7-2,TRBD1,TRBJ2-2,-,TGTGCCAGCAGCTTGGGCAGGCAGGGGGCGAACGGGGAGCTGTTTTTT,CASSLGRQGANGELFF
TRBV19,-,TRBJ1-2,-,TGTGCCACCTGGAGACAGGTCTATGGCTACACCTTC,CATWRQVYGYTF
TRBV19,TRBD2,TRBJ2-3,few,TGTGCCAGTAGTAGGACTAGCGGGTCCACAGATACGCAGTATTTT,CASSRTSGSTDTQYF
TRBV6-4,-,TRBJ2-2,-,TGTGCCAGCAGTGACCGACCAGGGGCCGGGGAGCTGTTTTTT,CASSDRPGAGELFF
TRBV15,-,TRBJ1-5,-,TGTGCCACCAGCATCAGTTCTAGCAGTAATCAGCCCCAGCATTTT,CATSISSSSNQPQHF
TRBV13,-,TRBJ1-2,-,TGTGCCAGCAGCAACAGGGCTAACTATGGCTACACCTTC,CASSNRANYGYTF
TRBV5-6,TRBD1,TRBJ1-5,-,TGTGCCAGCAGCTACCAGGGGGCGCGCAATCAGCCCCAGCATTTT,CASSYQGARNQPQHF
TRBV7-2,-,TRBJ2-7,-,TGTGCCAGCAGCTTACATGCAGGGGCTTACTTTCCCTACGAGCAGTACTTC,CASSLHAGAYFPYEQYF
TRBV30,-,TRBJ1-5,once,TGTGCCTGGGACAGGTCCTATAGCAATCAGCCCCAGCATTTT,CAWDRSYSNQPQHF
TRBV6-5,-,TRBJ1-1,-,TGTGCCAGCAGACCCGGACAAATGAACACTGAAGCTTTCTTT,CASRPGQMNTEAFF
TRBV6-5,-,TRBJ1-1,few,TGTGCCAGCACCTCTCGGGAGGCAGCTTTCTTT,CASTSREAAFF
TRBV6-6,-,TRBJ1-6,-,TGTGCCAGCAGAAACACGGCAGGGGATAGTGGTTCACCCCTCCACTTT,CASRNTAGDSGSPLHF
TRBV7-8,TRBD1,TRBJ2-7,few,TGTGCCAGCAGCCTCGCCGCAGGGGGCTACGAGCAGTACTTC,CASSLAAGGYEQYF
TRBV29-1,-,TRBJ1-4,-,TGCAGCGTTGAAGATCGGGGGGCGCAGGATGAAAAACTGTTTTTT,CSVEDRGAQDEKLFF
TRBV7-2,TRBD2,TRBJ2-3,-,TGTGCCAGCAGCTTAGCGGGAGGGCGATCGGATACGCAGTATTTT,CASSLAGGRSDTQYF
TRBV24-1,-,TRBJ2-1,-,TGTGCCACCAGTGACCGCCGGAGGGGCAATGAGCAGTTCTTC,CATSDRRRGNEQFF
TRBV29-1,-,TRBJ1-2,-,TGCAGCGTCGGAGTCGGTGGTGGGTACTATGGCTACACCTTC,CSVGVGGGYYGYTF
TRBV19,-,TRBJ1-1,-,TGTGCCAGTAGTATAGACAGGGTTACTGAAGCTTTCTTT,CASSIDRVTEAFF
TRBV28,-,TRBJ2-1,-,TGTGCCAGCAGTCGACGCTCAGGGGCACATGCAAATGAGCAGTTCTTC,CASSRRSGAHANEQFF
TRBV27,TRBD1,TRBJ1-1,-,TGTGCCAGCAGTCGTCGGACAGGGCAGGGGAACACTGAAGCTTTCTTT,CASSRRTGQGNTEAFF
TRBV28,-,TRBJ1-2,-,TGTGCCAGTAAGGAGACTCGGGCTAACTATGGCTACACCTTC,CASKETRANYGYTF
TRBV7-2,-,TRBJ1-1,-,TGTGCCAGCAGCTCCCTCTCTTCCGGGAACACTGAAGCTTTCTTT,CASSSLSSGNTEAFF
TRBV18,-,TRBJ1-4,few,TGTGCCAGCTCACCACGCCAGGGATATAATGAAAAACTGTTTTTT,CASSPRQGYNEKLFF
TRBV5-1,TRBD1,TRBJ2-5,-,TGCGCCAGCAGCTTGGGAGCAGGGGGTAAAGAGACCCAGTACTTC,CASSLGAGGKETQYF
TRBV30,TRBD1,TRBJ1-3,-,TGTGCCTGGAGTGCAACAGGGGGCTCTGGAAACACCATATATTTT,CAWSATGGSGNTIYF
TRBV7-8,-,TRBJ2-3,-,TGTGCCAGCAGCTTGGGGTTAGCGGAGCGCACAGATACGCAGTATTTT,CASSLGLAERTDTQYF
TRBV15,-,TRBJ2-5,-,TGTGCCACCAGCAGAGATGCGGCAGAGACCCAGTACTTC,CATSRDAAETQYF
TRBV27,TRBD2,TRBJ2-5,-,TGTGCCAGCAGCGATAGCCCTAGCGGGACGTCGACCCAGTACTTC,CASSDSPSGTSTQYF
TRBV4-1,TRBD2,TRBJ2-2,few,TGCGCCAGCAGCCATCCGGGACTAGCGGGAGGGTTTAGCACCGGGGAGCTGTTTTTT,CASSHPGLAGGFSTGELFF
TRBV6-6,-,TRBJ2-3,-,TGTGCCAGCAGTTACAGGGGGGATACGCAGTATTTT,CASSYRGDTQYF
TRBV10-3,-,TRBJ1-4,-,TGTGCCATCAGCCCCTCATCGGATGAAAAACTGTTTTTT,CAISPSSDEKLFF
TRBV2,-,TRBJ1-2,-,TGTGCCAGCCGGACTGCCGGGACACGGACCATGGGATCAATCGATGGCTACACCTTC,CASRTAGTRTMGSIDGYTF
TRBV12-3/TRBV12-4,TRBD2,TRBJ2-1,-,TGTGCCTGCTGGACTAGCGGAGGGAGGGAGCAGTTCTTC,CACWTSGGREQFF
TRBV10-3,-,TRBJ1-1,-,TGTGCCATCAGTGAGTTGGCAGGGAAGACTGAAGCTTTCTTT,CAISELAGKTEAFF
TRBV18,TRBD2,TRBJ2-2,few,TGTGCCAGCTCACACCAGAGGATCTTAAAAGCGGGAGGTCGTACCGGGGAGCTGTTTTTT,CASSHQRILKAGGRTGELFF